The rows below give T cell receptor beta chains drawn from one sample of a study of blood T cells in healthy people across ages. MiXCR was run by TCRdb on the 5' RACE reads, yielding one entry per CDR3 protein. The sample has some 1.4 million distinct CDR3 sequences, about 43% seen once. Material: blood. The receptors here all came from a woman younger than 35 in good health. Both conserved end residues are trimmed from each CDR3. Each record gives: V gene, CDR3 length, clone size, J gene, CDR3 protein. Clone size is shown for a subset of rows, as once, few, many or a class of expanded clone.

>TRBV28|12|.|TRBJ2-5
ACSPRNLRWAQY
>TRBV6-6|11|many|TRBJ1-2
ASSYGANYGYT
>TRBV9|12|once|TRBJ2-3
ASSRERSTDTQY
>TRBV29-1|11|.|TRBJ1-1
SVESSRGTEAF
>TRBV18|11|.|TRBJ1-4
ASSPRDGEKLF
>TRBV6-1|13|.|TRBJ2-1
ASSDAGVSYNEQF
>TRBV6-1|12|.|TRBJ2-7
AIAQLLRSYEQY
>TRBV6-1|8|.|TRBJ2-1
ASMSNEQF
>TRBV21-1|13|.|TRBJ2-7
ASKSSTGGKDEQY
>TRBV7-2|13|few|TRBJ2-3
ASNRGASGTDTQY
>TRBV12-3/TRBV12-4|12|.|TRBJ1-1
AGTGDRENTEAF
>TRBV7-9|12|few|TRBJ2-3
ASSSQRLTDTQY
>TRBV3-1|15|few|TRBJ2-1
ASSQDELTSTDNEQF
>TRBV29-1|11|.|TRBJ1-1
SVWGSKNTEAF
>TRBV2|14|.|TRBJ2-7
ASSVSRTGSHYEQY
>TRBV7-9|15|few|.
ASSFSLTGGDPYEQY
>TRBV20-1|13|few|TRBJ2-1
SARSALAGYNEQF
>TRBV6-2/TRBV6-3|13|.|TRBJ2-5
ASRSGLAGYETQY
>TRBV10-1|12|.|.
ASSDWTGADEQY
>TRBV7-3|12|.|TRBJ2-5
ASSPTGPPNEQY
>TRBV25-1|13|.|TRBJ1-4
ASSEWGDANEKLF
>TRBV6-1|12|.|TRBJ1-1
ASRAGFLGTEAF
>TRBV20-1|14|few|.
SARVWSGQVNYEQY
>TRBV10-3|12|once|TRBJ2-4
AISVGSGKNIQY
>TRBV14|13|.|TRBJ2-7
ASSYSRDRPYEQY
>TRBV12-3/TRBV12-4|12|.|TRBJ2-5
ASSVPGPRETQY
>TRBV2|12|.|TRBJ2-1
ASGRGVNYNEQF
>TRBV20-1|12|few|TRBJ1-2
SARERGGGGGYT
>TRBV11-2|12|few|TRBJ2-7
ASSLWTGAHEQY
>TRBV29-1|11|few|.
KNPPRETYEQY
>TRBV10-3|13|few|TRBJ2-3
AITEGGGSTDTQY
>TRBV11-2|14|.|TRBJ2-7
ASSLIQGLSFHEQY
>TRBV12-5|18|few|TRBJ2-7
ASGLVTGLAGGPVVNEQY
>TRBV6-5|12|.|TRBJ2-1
ASSRREAYNEQF
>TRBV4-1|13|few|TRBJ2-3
ASSPRPSFTDTQY
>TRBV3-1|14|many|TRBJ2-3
ASSPLSQRSTDTQY
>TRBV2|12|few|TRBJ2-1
ASSGTSGEDEQF
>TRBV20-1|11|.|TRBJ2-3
SAPTGVPDTQY
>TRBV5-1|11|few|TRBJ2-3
ASSLWRGGTQY
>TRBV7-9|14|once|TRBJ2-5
ASSLAVLAGDNEQY
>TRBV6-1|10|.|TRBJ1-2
ASSEGQAPHT
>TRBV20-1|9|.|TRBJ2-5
SASLGETQY
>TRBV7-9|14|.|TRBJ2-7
ASSPTDRFPYNEQY
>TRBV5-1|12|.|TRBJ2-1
ASSLGTVRSEQF
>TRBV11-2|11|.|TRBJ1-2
TSSLVQGVGYT
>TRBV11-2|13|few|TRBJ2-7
ASSLGNWGSYEQY
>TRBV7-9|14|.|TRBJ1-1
ASSLAGTAQSLEAF
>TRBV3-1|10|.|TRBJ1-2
ASSLGDDGYT
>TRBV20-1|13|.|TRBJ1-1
SAPGQGKANTEAF
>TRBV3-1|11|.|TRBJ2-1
ASGGTGVNEQF
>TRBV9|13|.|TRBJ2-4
ASSVSSGRVDIQY
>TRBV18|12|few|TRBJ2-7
ASLTGFQGDEQY
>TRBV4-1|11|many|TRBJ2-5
ASSQSVGETQY